This paragraph covers one T cell receptor (beta chain) sequence. No antigen is known for it. This entry is derived from a study of cytomegalovirus exposure and HLA in healthy donors. Across the whole study: An early data release held approximately 80 million unique TCRs from HLA-typed donors.

CDR1 is MGHDK, CDR2 SYGVNS, per germline. Trimming left V 4 bases short and J 0 bases short, with 9 bases between. This CDR3 is built from 14 residues. Study observations and caveats: Cytomegalovirus association was assigned to more than 150 TCR beta chains. In a later analysis, several top co-occurrence clusters appeared linked to parvovirus B19, influenza, CMV and Epstein-Barr virus.

The PCR employed 60 Vbeta primers together with 13 Jbeta primers. The assay was immunoSEQ multiplex PCR, and TCRdb's table has in-frame clones only and misses some. The table lists about 140,000 clones, almost 85% of them singletons. Sequenced: PBMCs. The source is a man aged 18 to 35 in good health and CMV-seropositive. The V gene is TRBV25-1, the J gene TRBJ1-1; D remains unclear. CDR3: CASSGPGMNTEAFF. The CDR3 region has the DNA TGTGCCAGCAGTGGCCCGGGTATGAACACTGAAGCTTTCTTT.